Below, 30 T cell receptor beta chains from the same sample are listed, as sequenced in a study of shared clonotypes between healthy human individuals. Some clones are missing from TCRdb's copy, which holds only in-frame ones; the method was immunoSEQ multiplex PCR. The data hold 2 million to 2.5 million clones, with around 95% observed a single time. Specimen: naive CD4+ T cells sorted from blood. Subset here: CD45RA+ positively selected. These receptors originate from a man younger than 30 in good health.

The rearrangement joins TRBV5-1 to TRBJ1-1, with 8 bases fitting TRBD1. After removal of 4 bases from V and 2 bases from J, the junction contained 7 bases not matched to a gene. The CDR3 is 15 residues long. Germline V gene lookup returns CDR1 SGHRS and CDR2 YFSETQ. CDR3 sequence (DNA): TGCGCCAGCAGCCAAACACAGGGGGGCAACACTGAAGCTTTCTTT. Its protein product is CASSQTQGGNTEAFF.

This clone has just one count. The chain uses TRBV5-1 and TRBJ1-1, with D hard to call. CDR1 and CDR2 from the germline V gene are SGHRS and YFSETQ. This CDR3 is 14 amino acids long. Trimming took 4 bases from V and 0 from J, leaving 10 bases between them. CDR3 region: CASSGGAMNTEAFF. CDR3 nucleotides: TGCGCCAGCAGCGGCGGAGCTATGAACACTGAAGCTTTCTTT. The complete variable domain, with remaining parts taken from reference TRBV5-1 and TRBJ1-1, reads KAGVTQTPRYLIKTRGQQVTLSCSPISGHRSVSWYQQTPGQGLQFLFEYFSETQRNKGNFPGRFSGRQFSNSRSEMNVSTLELGDSALYLCASSGGAMNTEAFFGQGTRLTVV.

The chain links TRBV9 to TRBJ2-2; D is unresolved. The CDR3 is made up of 11 amino acids. The V gene lost 4 bases and the J gene lost 9 bases, with 7 bases spanning the gap. Germline V CDR1 and CDR2: SGDLS, YYNGEE. This CDR3 reads CASSRARELFF. The DNA of the CDR3 is TGTGCCAGCAGCAGAGCTAGGGAGCTGTTTTTT.

The V call is TRBV18, the J call TRBJ2-7; D possibly matches TRBD1 or TRBD2 (5 bases each). V was trimmed by 5 bases and J by 2 bases, leaving 13 bases between them. The CDR3 runs to 14 residues. Germline assignment: CDR1 KGHSH and CDR2 LQKENI. Here the CDR3 reads CASSAGTVAYEQYF. The CDR3 coding sequence is TGTGCCAGCTCAGCAGGGACGGTCGCCTACGAGCAGTACTTC.

This clone was recorded once. The chain employs TRBV6-1 and TRBJ2-7; 10 nucleotides match TRBD2. There are 17 residues in the CDR3. V shed 1 base and J 5 bases; nucleotides not matched to a gene: 11. The germline V gene has CDR1 MNHNS and CDR2 SASEGT. The CDR3 region has the DNA TGTGCCAGCAGTGAAGTCGCTCTAGCGGGAGTATTTGACGAGCAGTACTTC. Its translation is CASSEVALAGVFDEQYF.

The chain carries TRBV5-1 and TRBJ2-3; maybe TRBD2 (5 bases). The germline V gene encodes CDR1 SGHRS and CDR2 YFSETQ. The CDR3 has 15 residues. Deletions cut 2 bases from V and 0 bases from J, with 10 bases between. Written as DNA, the CDR3 is TGCGCCAGCAGCTTAATGAGCGGCAGCACAGATACGCAGTATTTT. This translates into CASSLMSGSTDTQYF.

V is TRBV15 and J is TRBJ1-2; D is unresolved. Germline loops: CDR1 LNHNV, CDR2 YYDKDF (reference sequence). The CDR3 runs to 14 residues. Deletions cut 3 bases from V and 8 bases from J, with 16 bases between. In nucleotides, the CDR3 is TGTGCCACCAGCAGGTCGGGAGCCGTTGAAGGCTACACCTTC. As protein: CATSRSGAVEGYTF.

This clone appeared once. V is TRBV6-1 and J is TRBJ2-2, with a weak D call TRBD1 (6 bases). Germline CDR1 reads MNHNS; CDR2 reads SASEGT. The V and J ends lost 10 bases and 0 bases respectively, with 15 bases between them. The CDR3 contains 15 residues. The CDR3 bases are TGTGCCACCCCCTCCAGACAGGCGAACACCGGGGAGCTGTTTTTT. Translating gives CATPSRQANTGELFF.

The V call is TRBV5-6, the J call TRBJ2-2, with D unresolved. Germline CDR1 reads SGHDT; CDR2 reads YYEEEE. Trimming removed 0 bases from V and 2 bases from J, with 8 bases in between. The CDR3 is 15 residues long. The CDR3 region has the DNA TGTGCCAGCAGCTTGGGGCTACCTAACACCGGGGAGCTGTTTTTT. It encodes CASSLGLPNTGELFF.

This rearrangement joins TRBV4-1 to TRBJ1-5, with 8 positions matching TRBD1. V was clipped by 7 bases and J by 7 bases; unmatched bases: 12. This CDR3 comprises 15 residues. Germline CDR1 reads MGHRA; CDR2 reads YSYEKL. CDR3 nucleotide sequence: TGCGCCAGCACCTACGGACAGGGTTTGGGGCAGCCCCAGCATTTT. It codes for CASTYGQGLGQPQHF.

This rearrangement joins TRBV2 to TRBJ1-2; 8 bases map to TRBD1. The germline V gene encodes CDR1 SNHLY and CDR2 FYNNEI. With 9 bases clipped from V and 8 bases from J, the junction kept 14 bases outside the gene matches. The CDR3 totals 14 residues. CDR3 region: CARSDREGWGGYTF. The CDR3 DNA reads as TGTGCCAGATCGGACAGGGAAGGATGGGGGGGCTACACCTTC. Complete variable domain (other parts from reference TRBV2 and TRBJ1-2): EPEVTQTPSHQVTQMGQEVILRCVPISNHLYFYWYRQILGQKVEFLVSFYNNEISEKSEIFDDQFSVERPDGSNFTLKIRSTKLEDSAMYFCARSDREGWGGYTFGSGTRLTVV.

The V call is TRBV5-4, the J call TRBJ2-1; D remains unclear. CDR1 and CDR2 (germline): SGHNT, YYREEE (reference sequence). This CDR3 is 13 amino acids long. V lost 4 bases and J lost 5, with 10 bases in between. The CDR3 DNA sequence: TGTGCCAGCAGCCGAAGATTAAACAATGAGCAGTTCTTC. It specifies CASSRRLNNEQFF.

This clone appeared once. This sample also contains other DNA sequences that code for the same CDR3. The rearrangement links TRBV5-4 to TRBJ2-5; D uncertain. This CDR3 contains 13 residues. V was shortened by 0 bases and J by 5 bases, with 8 bases between the two germline ends. CDR1 and CDR2 from the germline V gene are SGHNT and YYREEE (reference sequence). DNA of the CDR3: TGTGCCAGCAGCTTGGCTTTGGGCGAGACCCAGTACTTC. Residues: CASSLALGETQYF.

The J gene is TRBJ2-1, the V gene TRBV6-4, with TRBD2 matching over 7 bases. Germline V CDR1 and CDR2: MRHNA, SNTAGT. V lost 3 bases, J lost 4 bases, and 6 bases stayed unmatched. CDR3 size: 15 residues. This CDR3 is CASSDVQRDYNEQFF. The CDR3 region has the DNA TGTGCCAGCAGTGATGTCCAGCGGGATTACAATGAGCAGTTCTTC.

CDR3 amino acids: CASSPGQGSWETQYF. CDR3 DNA: TGTGCCAGCAGCCCCGGACAGGGGTCTTGGGAGACCCAGTACTTC. The rearrangement uses TRBV11-2 and TRBJ2-5; 9 bases align to TRBD1. This CDR3 has 15 amino acids. Losses at the gene ends were 5 bases for V and 5 bases for J; bases not matched to a gene: 9. From germline, CDR1 is SGHAT and CDR2 FQNNGV.

This chain uses TRBV6-5 with TRBJ2-2, with TRBD1 matching over 7 bases. V shed 8 bases and J 3 bases; nucleotides not matched to a gene: 6. The CDR3 loop spans 14 amino acids. Germline V lookup: CDR1 MNHEY, CDR2 SVGAGI. The CDR3 bases are TGTGCCAGCGGCCGGGACAGTTACACCGGGGAGCTGTTTTTT. Its translation: CASGRDSYTGELFF.

In this sample, this clone turned up once. The chain links TRBV5-1 to TRBJ2-2, with TRBD2 as a possible D gene (6 bases). This CDR3 region has 15 residues. CDR1 and CDR2 from the germline V gene are SGHRS and YFSETQ. V was pared by 1 base and J by 5 bases, with 12 bases between. This CDR3 reads CASSLFRTKTGELFF. CDR3 bases: TGCGCCAGCAGCTTGTTCAGGACTAAGACCGGGGAGCTGTTTTTT.

The chain employs TRBV6-1 and TRBJ2-2; TRBD1 is a possible D gene (5 bases). V was pared by 10 bases and J by 0 bases, with 9 bases between. The V gene's germline CDR1 is MNHNS and CDR2 SASEGT. The CDR3 has 13 amino acids. The CDR3, as DNA: TGTGCCACCGGACACCCGAACACCGGGGAGCTGTTTTTT. It is translated as CATGHPNTGELFF.

The rearrangement joins TRBV5-1 to TRBJ2-2; no clear D gene. Trimming cost V 4 bases and J 0 bases, with 13 bases left between them. Germline assignment: CDR1 SGHRS and CDR2 YFSETQ. This CDR3 contains 16 residues. CDR3 loop: CASSPRGTPNTGELFF. CDR3 nucleotide sequence: TGCGCCAGCAGCCCCCGCGGTACCCCGAACACCGGGGAGCTGTTTTTT.

The rearrangement joins TRBV6-6 to TRBJ2-7; D remains unclear. V gave up 4 bases and J gave up 0 bases, with 4 bases separating them. The germline V gene encodes CDR1 MNHNY and CDR2 SVGAGI (reference sequence). The length of the CDR3 is 12 residues. As DNA, the CDR3 is TGTGCCAGCAGTTCTGTCTCCTACGAGCAGTACTTC. Its protein product is CASSSVSYEQYF.

The chain uses TRBV28 and TRBJ1-4; D possibly corresponds to TRBD1 (5 bases). The germline gives CDR1 MDHEN, CDR2 SYDVKM. Deletions cut 2 bases from V and 8 bases from J, with 12 bases between. The CDR3 contains 14 residues. The CDR3 DNA follows: TGTGCCAGCAGTTTAGGGGGGGTCAGGGAAAAACTGTTTTTT. Translation: CASSLGGVREKLFF.

The chain carries TRBV10-3 and TRBJ1-6; D not certain. Trimming left V 10 bases short and J 0 bases short, with 7 bases between. The germline CDR1 and CDR2 sequences are ENHRY and SYGVKD. The CDR3 consists of 13 residues. In DNA form, the CDR3 reads TGTGCCACCTCAAGCTCCTATAATTCACCCCTCCACTTT. This gives the protein CATSSSYNSPLHF.

This chain joins TRBV6-5 and TRBJ1-1; D is uncertain. CDR1 and CDR2 (germline): MNHEY, SVGAGI. V was trimmed by 6 bases and J by 9 bases, leaving 11 bases between them. CDR3 size: 11 residues. CDR3 protein: CASSRDNQAFF. CDR3 DNA sequence: TGTGCCAGCAGCCGGGATAACCAAGCTTTCTTT.

About this clone itself: Other DNA sequences from this sample encode an identical CDR3 as well. The V and J genes are TRBV5-1 and TRBJ1-1; no reliable D call. The CDR3 spans 13 residues. V lost 1 base and J 3 bases, leaving 7 bases between the germline ends. Germline V gene data show CDR1 as SGHRS and CDR2 as YFSETQ. The CDR3 coding sequence is TGCGCCAGCAGCTTGCGGCAGGACACTGAAGCTTTCTTT. Its translation: CASSLRQDTEAFF.

CDR3 nucleotides: TGTGCCAGCAGTGAAGAATGGGGAGATACGCAGTATTTT. Translating it yields CASSEEWGDTQYF. The V gene is TRBV6-1, the J gene TRBJ2-3; D not certain. CDR3 size: 13 residues. The V gene lost 1 base and the J gene lost 5 bases, with 7 bases spanning the gap. From germline, CDR1 is MNHNS and CDR2 SASEGT.

As regards this clone: No DNA is shown, since the ends of the CDR3 on it are uncertain; the CDR3 is the one TCRdb lists. This sequence joins TRBV6-5 and TRBJ1-4. Germline CDR1 reads MNHEY; CDR2 reads SVGAGI. The CDR3 spans 13 residues, counting both ends. CDR3: CASSVRGAKTVFF.

This clone was seen just once. The rearrangement links TRBV28 to TRBJ1-4, with D possibly TRBD1 on 6 matching bases. The CDR3 sequence is 14 residues long. Germline loops: CDR1 MDHEN, CDR2 SYDVKM. V dropped 7 bases and J dropped 1 base, with 10 bases sitting between them. The CDR3 loop is CASKVQGTNEKLFF. DNA for the CDR3: TGTGCCAGCAAAGTACAGGGAACTAATGAAAAACTGTTTTTT.

In its sample, this clone was seen once. This chain links TRBV7-8 with TRBJ2-7, with D uncertain. V lost 5 bases to trimming and J lost 4 bases, with 9 bases between them. The V gene's germline CDR1 is SGHVS and CDR2 FQNEAQ. This CDR3 comprises 12 residues. CDR3 sequence: CASSAAHYEQYF. CDR3 in DNA: TGTGCCAGCAGCGCGGCCCATTACGAGCAGTACTTC.

V usage is TRBV27 and J usage is TRBJ2-7; possibly TRBD2 for D (6 bases). The germline gives CDR1 MNHEY, CDR2 SMNVEV (reference sequence). V dropped 3 bases and J dropped 2 bases, with 17 bases sitting between them. This CDR3 is 16 amino acids long. CDR3 protein: CASSFQNGGTTYEQYF. The CDR3 DNA is TGTGCCAGCAGTTTCCAGAACGGGGGAACTACCTACGAGCAGTACTTC.

The chain combines TRBV7-2 with TRBJ2-7; D perhaps matches TRBD2 (6 bases). CDR1 is SGHTA and CDR2 is FQGNSA in the germline V gene. There are 14 residues in the CDR3. V dropped 4 bases and J dropped 3 bases, with 13 bases sitting between them. CDR3 in amino acids: CASSSTTSRYEQYF. For the CDR3, the DNA is TGTGCCAGCAGCTCAACGACTAGTCGCTACGAGCAGTACTTC.